The 24 T cell receptor beta chains below come from one sample, sequenced in a study of shared clonotypes between healthy human individuals. Assay: immunoSEQ multiplex PCR; the TCRdb copy retains only in-frame clones and omits some. The table includes over a million clones, about 84% detected once. Sample: memory CD4+ T cells from PBMCs. Subset in this sample: CD45RA-negative fraction. Receptors were obtained from a man in his late teens or twenties in good health. Some clones in this sample may be carry-over from other donors' samples.

The chain has TRBV11-2 and TRBJ2-3; the D gene is possibly TRBD2 (6 bases). Germline CDR1 is SGHAT and CDR2 is FQNNGV. Trimming stripped 8 bases from V and 6 bases from J, with 15 bases between. This CDR3 region has 13 residues. Here the CDR3 DNA reads TGTGCCAGCGGAGGGTCTGTGGCCGATACGCAGTATTTT. It is translated as CASGGSVADTQYF.

The chain carries TRBV5-4 and TRBJ2-5; 11 bases agree with TRBD2. The germline V gene encodes CDR1 SGHNT and CDR2 YYREEE (reference sequence). Trimming at V came to 4 bases and at J to 5 bases, leaving 10 bases not matched to a gene. The CDR3 has 16 amino acids. CDR3 amino acids: CASSQKQLAGVETQYF. The CDR3 DNA sequence: TGTGCCAGCAGCCAAAAACAACTAGCGGGAGTGGAGACCCAGTACTTC.

The chain couples TRBV10-2 to TRBJ1-5; D ambiguous. The CDR3 is 14 amino acids. Trimming shortened V by 3 bases and J by 7 bases, and 13 bases separated the two germline ends. Germline loops: CDR1 WSHSY, CDR2 SAAADI. In DNA form, the CDR3 reads TGCGCCAGCAGTGAAGGCTCATCTTTCCAGCCCCAGCATTTT. Residues: CASSEGSSFQPQHF.

The chain has TRBV28 and TRBJ1-2, with D possibly TRBD1 on 6 matching bases. CDR1 is MDHEN, CDR2 SYDVKM, per germline. V was cut by 8 bases and J by 6 bases, with 19 bases left in between. This CDR3 has 14 amino acids. DNA of the CDR3: TGTGCCAGCGGCAGGGGACAATCTCGCCATGGCTACACCTTC. Residues: CASGRGQSRHGYTF.

The chain couples TRBV10-3 to TRBJ2-3, with D perhaps TRBD1 (8 bases). The CDR3 totals 16 residues. CDR1 is ENHRY, CDR2 SYGVKD, per germline. The ends were cut back, 10 bases at V and 0 bases at J, with 20 bases in the middle. The CDR3 DNA reads as TGTGCCACCGGGAGGCAGGGGGCTACTAGCACAGATACGCAGTATTTT. Translated, it gives CATGRQGATSTDTQYF.

This clone was counted between two and nine times. The CDR3 here is CASSRAEKNTEAFF. In DNA, the CDR3 is TGTGCCAGCAGCCGCGCAGAGAAAAACACTGAAGCTTTCTTT. The genes are TRBV7-9 and TRBJ1-1; D gene uncertain. Germline V lookup: CDR1 SEHNR, CDR2 FQNEAQ (reference sequence). The CDR3 is 14 residues long. V was cut by 5 bases and J by 2 bases, with 12 bases left in between.

This clone was counted once. The V gene is TRBV10-3, the J gene TRBJ1-1, with 7 bases matching TRBD1. The V and J ends lost 11 bases and 1 base, in that order; junction bases with no gene match: 13. Looked up from germline, CDR1 is ENHRY and CDR2 is SYGVKD. There are 15 residues in the CDR3. CDR3 protein: CASTPLGQTNTEAFF. The CDR3 DNA follows: TGTGCCTCCACACCCCTGGGACAGACGAACACTGAAGCTTTCTTT.

This clone appeared a single time. The chain links TRBV10-1 to TRBJ1-1; no clear D gene. This CDR3 is built from 13 residues. Trimming took 6 bases from V and 0 from J, leaving 8 bases between them. The V gene's germline CDR1 is WNHNN and CDR2 SYGVQD (reference sequence). CDR3 sequence (DNA): TGCGCCAGCAGCGACGGTATGAACACTGAAGCTTTCTTT. Its protein is CASSDGMNTEAFF.

Worth noting for this clone: Germline is not matched at one junction end, which may reflect a read error. This chain joins TRBV6-5 and TRBJ2-1; 10 bases line up with TRBD1. The CDR3 length is 16 residues. The germline CDR1 and CDR2 sequences are MNHEY and SVGAGI. The CDR3 protein is CASSYSGTGVSNEQFF. The CDR3 nucleotides read TGTGCCAGCAGCTACTCCGGGACAGGGGTATCGAATGAGCAGTTCTTC.

This chain joins TRBV11-2 and TRBJ2-7; TRBD1 might be the D (6 bases). The CDR3 spans 14 residues. Trimming left V 0 bases short and J 4 bases short, with 10 bases between. Looked up from germline, CDR1 is SGHAT and CDR2 is FQNNGV. This CDR3 reads CASSLEGHLYEQYF. CDR3 DNA: TGTGCCAGCAGCTTAGAGGGACACTTATACGAGCAGTACTTC.

The chain uses TRBV27 and TRBJ2-1; 7 nucleotides line up with TRBD1. This CDR3 region has 19 residues. Germline V gene lookup returns CDR1 MNHEY and CDR2 SMNVEV (reference sequence). The junction had 16 bases not matched to a gene; V was cut back by 3 bases and J by 2 bases. For the CDR3, the DNA is TGTGCCAGCAGTTTCCGAATTTTCCCCGGGACAGCAACCTACAATGAGCAGTTCTTC. It encodes CASSFRIFPGTATYNEQFF.

This clone was picked up a small number of times. The chain uses TRBV2 and TRBJ1-1; D not certain. Trimming stripped 4 bases from V and 2 bases from J, with 11 bases between. The CDR3 is 14 amino acids. Germline V gene data show CDR1 as SNHLY and CDR2 as FYNNEI. The CDR3 DNA reads TGTGCCAGCAGTGGAAGACTTCTAAACACTGAAGCTTTCTTT. Protein: CASSGRLLNTEAFF.

V gene TRBV28 combines with J gene TRBJ2-7, with D possibly TRBD1 on 5 matching bases. The V and J ends lost 3 bases and 7 bases respectively, with 22 bases between them. The germline V gene has CDR1 MDHEN and CDR2 SYDVKM. This CDR3 is built from 16 residues. The CDR3 nucleotides read TGTGCCAGCAGTTTGGGCTGGGGCTACCGACGTGAGGAGCAGTACTTC. Protein product: CASSLGWGYRREEQYF.

The chain carries TRBV28 and TRBJ1-5; tentative D call: TRBD1 (6 bases). Trimming left V 2 bases short and J 7 bases short, with 12 bases between. Germline CDR1 MDHEN, CDR2 SYDVKM. The CDR3 totals 14 residues. This CDR3 is CASSLGGGTQPQHF. The CDR3 region has the DNA TGTGCCAGCAGTTTAGGAGGGGGTACGCAGCCCCAGCATTTT.

The CDR3 DNA sequence: TGTGCCAGCAGCTTATGGGGAAACACCATATATTTT. This codes for CASSLWGNTIYF. The chain carries TRBV7-2 and TRBJ1-3, with D uncertain. This CDR3 is 12 amino acids long. The V end was cut by 2 bases, the J end by 4 bases, with 3 bases between. Germline CDR1 is SGHTA and CDR2 is FQGNSA.

The rearrangement links TRBV5-4 to TRBJ1-1, with D possibly being TRBD1 (5 bases). Germline loops: CDR1 SGHNT, CDR2 YYREEE (reference sequence). V lost 5 bases and J 1 base, leaving 12 bases between the germline ends. This CDR3 spans 14 amino acids. The CDR3 sequence: CASSVGGKNTEAFF. In nucleotides, the CDR3 is TGTGCCAGCAGTGTGGGGGGGAAGAACACTGAAGCTTTCTTT. The variable domain in full, completed from reference TRBV5-4 and TRBJ1-1, reads ETGVTQSPTHLIKTRGQQVTLRCSSQSGHNTVSWYQQALGQGPQFIFQYYREEENGRGNFPPRFSGLQFPNYSSELNVNALELDDSALYLCASSVGGKNTEAFFGQGTRLTVV.

The gene calls are TRBV7-8 and TRBJ1-2; D call uncertain. Trimming removed 6 bases at V and 8 bases at J, with 16 bases between. The length of the CDR3 is 13 residues. CDR1 SGHVS and CDR2 FQNEAQ come from the germline V gene. This CDR3 is CASRPDGKGGYTF. The CDR3 DNA reads TGTGCCAGCAGACCGGACGGCAAAGGGGGCTACACCTTC.

This clone has only a few counts. Other DNA sequences in this specimen translate into the identical CDR3. This rearrangement joins TRBV30 to TRBJ2-2, with D uncertain. In germline, CDR1 is GTSNPN, CDR2 SVGIG (reference sequence). V gave up 1 base and J gave up 3 bases, with 0 bases separating them. CDR3 length equals 11 residues. CDR3 in DNA: TGTGCCTGGAGTGACACCGGGGAGCTGTTTTTT. Translation: CAWSDTGELFF.

The V and J genes are TRBV30 and TRBJ1-1; D not resolved. Germline CDR1 GTSNPN, CDR2 SVGIG (reference sequence). Trimming pared 3 bases from V and 4 bases from J, leaving 12 bases between. This CDR3 has 13 residues. The CDR3 is CAWRSAGSTEAFF. The CDR3, as DNA: TGTGCCTGGAGGTCCGCGGGAAGCACTGAAGCTTTCTTT. Full variable domain (rest looked up from reference TRBV30 and TRBJ1-1): SQTIHQWPATLVQPVGSPLSLECTVEGTSNPNLYWYRQAAGRGLQLLFYSVGIGQISSEVPQNLSASRPQDRQFILSSKKLLLSDSGFYLCAWRSAGSTEAFFGQGTRLTVV.

Regarding this clone: The sample carries other DNA sequences with the same CDR3. This chain connects TRBV28 to TRBJ2-7, with 11 bases matching TRBD1. With 5 bases clipped from V and 4 bases from J, the junction kept 7 bases outside the gene matches. Germline V gives CDR1 MDHEN, CDR2 SYDVKM. The CDR3 loop spans 15 amino acids. DNA of the CDR3: TGTGCCAGCAGTCCTCCGGGACAGGGGGTTTACGAGCAGTACTTC. Encoded protein: CASSPPGQGVYEQYF.

V and J are TRBV28 and TRBJ2-6; 8 nucleotides align to TRBD1. The CDR3 contains 17 residues. V was pared by 6 bases and J by 2 bases, with 9 bases of the junction left unmatched. CDR1 is MDHEN and CDR2 is SYDVKM in the germline V gene. This chain's CDR3 is CASSKDRGLAGANVLTF. CDR3 sequence (DNA): TGTGCCAGCAGCAAAGACAGGGGACTGGCTGGGGCCAACGTCCTGACTTTC.

This clone has only a few counts. The chain links TRBV15 to TRBJ2-1, with TRBD2 matching 8 bases. From germline, CDR1 is LNHNV and CDR2 YYDKDF (reference sequence). The CDR3 spans 17 residues. Unmatched junction bases numbered 5, after V lost 1 base and J lost 0 bases. CDR3 protein: CATSRVGRASSYNEQFF. The DNA of the CDR3 is TGTGCCACCAGCAGAGTCGGGAGGGCCAGCTCCTACAATGAGCAGTTCTTC.

V and J are TRBV4-3 and TRBJ1-2; D not resolved. The CDR3 sequence is 13 residues long. The germline V and J ends were trimmed by 4 bases and 6 bases, with 12 bases remaining between them. Germline CDR1 LGHNA, CDR2 YSLEER. CDR3 nucleotide sequence: TGCGCCAGCAGCCTCGAAACGGGGAATGGCTACACCTTC. It translates to CASSLETGNGYTF.

V and J are TRBV19 and TRBJ1-5, with D maybe TRBD1 (6 bases). The germline gives CDR1 LNHDA, CDR2 SQIVND (reference sequence). The ends were cut back, 10 bases at V and 2 bases at J, with 12 bases in the middle. This CDR3 comprises 13 residues. CDR3 protein: CATRGLGNQPQHF. CDR3 bases: TGTGCCACCCGGGGGCTTGGCAATCAGCCCCAGCATTTT. Full variable domain (rest looked up from reference TRBV19 and TRBJ1-5): DGGITQSPKYLFRKEGQNVTLSCEQNLNHDAMYWYRQDPGQGLRLIYYSQIVNDFQKGDIAEGYSVSREKKESFPLTVTSAQKNPTAFYLCATRGLGNQPQHFGDGTRLSIL.